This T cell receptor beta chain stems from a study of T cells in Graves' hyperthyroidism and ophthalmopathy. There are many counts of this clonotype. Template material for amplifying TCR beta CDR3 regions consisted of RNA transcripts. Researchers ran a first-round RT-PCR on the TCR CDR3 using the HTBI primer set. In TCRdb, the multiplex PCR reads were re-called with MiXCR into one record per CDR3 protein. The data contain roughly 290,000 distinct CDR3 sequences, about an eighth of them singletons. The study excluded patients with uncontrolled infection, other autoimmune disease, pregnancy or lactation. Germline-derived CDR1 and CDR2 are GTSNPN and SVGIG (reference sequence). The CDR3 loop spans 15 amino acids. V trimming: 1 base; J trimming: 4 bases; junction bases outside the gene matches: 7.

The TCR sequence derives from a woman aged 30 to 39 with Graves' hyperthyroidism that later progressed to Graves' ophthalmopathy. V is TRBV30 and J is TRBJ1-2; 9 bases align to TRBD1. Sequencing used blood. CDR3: CAWSDLQGAGYGYTF. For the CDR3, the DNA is TGTGCCTGGAGTGATTTACAGGGGGCCGGCTATGGCTACACCTTC.